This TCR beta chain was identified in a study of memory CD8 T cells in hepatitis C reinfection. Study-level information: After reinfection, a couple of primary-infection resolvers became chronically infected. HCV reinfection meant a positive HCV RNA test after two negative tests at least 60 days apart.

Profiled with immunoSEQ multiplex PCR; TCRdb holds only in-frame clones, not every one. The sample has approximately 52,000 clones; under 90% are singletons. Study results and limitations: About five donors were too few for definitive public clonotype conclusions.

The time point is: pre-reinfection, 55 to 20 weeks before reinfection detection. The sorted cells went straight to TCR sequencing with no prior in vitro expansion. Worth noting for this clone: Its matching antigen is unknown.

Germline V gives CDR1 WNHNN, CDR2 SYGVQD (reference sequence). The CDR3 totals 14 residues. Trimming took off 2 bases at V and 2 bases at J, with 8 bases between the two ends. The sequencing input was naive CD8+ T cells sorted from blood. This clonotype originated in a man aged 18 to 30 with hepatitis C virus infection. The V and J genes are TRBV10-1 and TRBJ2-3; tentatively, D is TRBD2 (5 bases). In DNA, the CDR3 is TGCGCCAGCAGTGAGAGACTAAACACAGATACGCAGTATTTT. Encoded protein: CASSERLNTDTQYF.